The rows below give T cell receptor beta chains drawn from one sample of a study of siplizumab effects on memory and regulatory T cells. Sequencing used immunoSEQ multiplex PCR; TCRdb keeps in-frame clones, though not all of them. In the table there are tens of thousands of clones, roughly 96% of which are singletons. The sequenced sample was naive CD4+ T cells sorted from blood. The source of these receptors is a human donor in good health. Each CDR3 is given with its conserved first and last residue. The order of the fields is D gene, V gene, J gene, clone size, CDR3 DNA, CDR3 protein. The D gene is left open where the match is weak. The listing skips clone size in some rows; elsewhere it reads once, few, many or a size class.

d_call: TRBD1
v_call: TRBV7-9
j_call: TRBJ1-2
clone_size: NA
cdr3_nt: TGTGCCAGCAGCCCAGGGACAGGGGGCAGTTATGGCTACACCTTC
cdr3_aa: CASSPGTGGSYGYTF

d_call: NA
v_call: TRBV7-3
j_call: TRBJ2-7
clone_size: NA
cdr3_nt: TGTGCCAGCAGCCTCGGAGAGGGGTACGAGCAGTACTTC
cdr3_aa: CASSLGEGYEQYF

d_call: NA
v_call: TRBV6-5
j_call: TRBJ1-6
clone_size: few
cdr3_nt: TGTGCCAGCAGTTACAGAGATTCACCCCTCCACTTT
cdr3_aa: CASSYRDSPLHF

d_call: TRBD2
v_call: TRBV6-5
j_call: TRBJ2-7
clone_size: NA
cdr3_nt: TGTGCCAGCAGTCCGGGGGGCGAGCAGTACTTC
cdr3_aa: CASSPGGEQYF

d_call: NA
v_call: TRBV13
j_call: TRBJ2-1
clone_size: NA
cdr3_nt: TGTGCCAGCAGCTTAACGGGCCTCCTAGGCGATGAGCAGTTCTTC
cdr3_aa: CASSLTGLLGDEQFF

d_call: NA
v_call: TRBV19
j_call: TRBJ1-4
clone_size: NA
cdr3_nt: TGTGCCAGTAGTATAGCCATCGGGTCTCGGGAAAAACTGTTTTTT
cdr3_aa: CASSIAIGSREKLFF

d_call: NA
v_call: TRBV19
j_call: TRBJ2-1
clone_size: NA
cdr3_nt: TGTGCCAGTACGAGCCTGGGGTTGAACAATGAGCAGTTCTTC
cdr3_aa: CASTSLGLNNEQFF

d_call: NA
v_call: TRBV5-5
j_call: TRBJ1-5
clone_size: once
cdr3_nt: TGTGCCAGCAGCTTGTGGGGGGTCGGTCAGCCCCAGCATTTT
cdr3_aa: CASSLWGVGQPQHF

d_call: NA
v_call: TRBV2
j_call: TRBJ2-3
clone_size: NA
cdr3_nt: TGTGCCAGCAGTGACGGGTGGGGCACAGATACGCAGTATTTT
cdr3_aa: CASSDGWGTDTQYF

d_call: NA
v_call: TRBV30
j_call: TRBJ2-7
clone_size: NA
cdr3_nt: TGTGCCTGGAGCTTGACAGGTACCTACGAGCAGTACTTC
cdr3_aa: CAWSLTGTYEQYF

d_call: TRBD1
v_call: TRBV13
j_call: TRBJ1-1
clone_size: NA
cdr3_nt: TGTGCCAGCAGCTTTGACAGGGCGTCTGAAGCTTTCTTT
cdr3_aa: CASSFDRASEAFF

d_call: NA
v_call: TRBV29-1
j_call: TRBJ2-5
clone_size: NA
cdr3_nt: TGCAGCGTTCAGGGATTTGGAGAGACCCAGTACTTC
cdr3_aa: CSVQGFGETQYF

d_call: NA
v_call: TRBV5-5
j_call: TRBJ2-7
clone_size: NA
cdr3_nt: TGTGCCAGCAAGCCGGGACTCAACTACGAGCAGTACTTC
cdr3_aa: CASKPGLNYEQYF

d_call: NA
v_call: TRBV11-3
j_call: TRBJ2-7
clone_size: NA
cdr3_nt: TGTGCCAGCAGCTTAAAAGAACTGGGGGCGCGAAACGAGCAGTACTTC
cdr3_aa: CASSLKELGARNEQYF

d_call: NA
v_call: TRBV5-1
j_call: TRBJ1-2
clone_size: NA
cdr3_nt: TGCGCCAGCAGCTTGGCAGGGGAGGGGACCTATGGCTACACCTTC
cdr3_aa: CASSLAGEGTYGYTF

d_call: TRBD2
v_call: TRBV7-3
j_call: TRBJ2-3
clone_size: NA
cdr3_nt: TGTGCCAGCAGCGATAGCGGGGGTCACACAGATACGCAGTATTTT
cdr3_aa: CASSDSGGHTDTQYF

d_call: TRBD1
v_call: TRBV5-3
j_call: TRBJ2-6
clone_size: NA
cdr3_nt: TGTGCCAGAAGCTCATTGGATCCCTCGGGACAGGGGTTACTCTTTCCTGGGGCCAACGTCCTGACTTTC
cdr3_aa: CARSSLDPSGQGLLFPGANVLTF